The 17 T cell receptor beta chains given below trace back to one sample, sequenced in a study of blood T cell repertoires in COVID-19. The protocol was immunoSEQ multiplex PCR, while the TCRdb copy is restricted to in-frame clones and leaves out a portion. The data show roughly 330,000 clones, 86% seen once. The sequenced sample consisted of peripheral blood. Source of these receptors: a woman aged 45 to 65 with acute or convalescent COVID-19.

This clone has a single count. This chain links TRBV28 with TRBJ2-7, with TRBD2 identical over 16 bases. Germline CDR1 reads MDHEN; CDR2 reads SYDVKM. The V and J ends lost 6 bases and 5 bases, in that order; junction bases with no gene match: 13. The CDR3 is made up of 18 amino acids. DNA for the CDR3: TGTGCCAGCAGCTTGCCACCGGGACTAGCGGGAGGGACCCACGAGCAGTACTTC. Translated, it gives CASSLPPGLAGGTHEQYF.

CDR3 bases: TGTGCCAGCAGCTCAGGGGCATTACTAGAGCAGTACTTC. This sequence encodes CASSSGALLEQYF. V and J are TRBV7-2 and TRBJ2-7; TRBD1 is a possible D gene (6 bases). The CDR3 is made up of 13 amino acids. V was clipped by 4 bases and J by 7 bases, with 14 bases between them. Germline V lookup: CDR1 SGHTA, CDR2 FQGNSA.

The chain is built from TRBV10-3 and TRBJ2-1; maybe TRBD1 (5 bases). The CDR3 has 12 residues. Trimming took off 8 bases at V and 3 bases at J, with 8 bases between the two ends. CDR1 ENHRY and CDR2 SYGVKD come from the germline V gene. CDR3 region: CAIRQGYNEQFF. CDR3 in DNA: TGTGCCATCCGGCAGGGCTACAATGAGCAGTTCTTC.

Only a few counts were recorded for this clone. The J gene is TRBJ1-2, the V gene TRBV6-5; TRBD1 might be the D (5 bases). CDR3 length: 14 amino acids. The V gene's germline CDR1 is MNHEY and CDR2 SVGAGI. V was cut by 0 bases and J by 8 bases, with 13 bases left in between. As DNA, the CDR3 is TGTGCCAGCAGTTACTCCTCCGGGGCGGGAGGCTACACCTTC. Translating gives CASSYSSGAGGYTF.

The chain recombines TRBV5-8 with TRBJ2-3; D is perhaps TRBD2 (5 bases). CDR1 SGHTS and CDR2 YDEGEE come from the germline V gene. V lost 4 bases to trimming and J lost 1 base, with 16 bases between them. The CDR3 totals 16 residues. In DNA, the CDR3 is TGTGCCAGCAGCCGGGCGGACTGGCAGGGCACAGATACGCAGTATTTT. It specifies CASSRADWQGTDTQYF.

The V and J genes are TRBV7-3 and TRBJ2-3; 12 bases align to TRBD2. Germline assignment: CDR1 SGHTA and CDR2 FQGTGA. CDR3 length equals 16 residues. V trimming: 5 bases; J trimming: 4 bases; junction bases outside the gene matches: 7. The CDR3 DNA sequence: TGTGCCAGCAGCGCCGGACTAGCGGGAATGGCAGATACGCAGTATTTT. Translation: CASSAGLAGMADTQYF.

J is TRBJ2-2 and V is TRBV7-9; 7 nucleotides agree with TRBD2. The length of the CDR3 is 13 residues. From germline, CDR1 is SEHNR and CDR2 FQNEAQ (reference sequence). The ends lost 2 bases at V and 7 bases at J; junction bases unmatched: 1. In nucleotides, the CDR3 is TGTGCCAGCAGCTTAAGCGGGGTCGGGGAGCTGTTTTTT. It encodes CASSLSGVGELFF.

The rearrangement joins TRBV6-5 to TRBJ1-2, with TRBD1 as a possible D gene (5 bases). Deletions cut 8 bases from V and 4 bases from J, with 14 bases between. Germline V gene lookup returns CDR1 MNHEY and CDR2 SVGAGI. The CDR3 has 13 amino acids. The CDR3 reads CASLDRTTYGYTF. The CDR3 DNA follows: TGTGCCAGCTTAGACCGGACAACCTATGGCTACACCTTC.

This chain connects TRBV4-2 to TRBJ2-5, with 9 bases lining up with TRBD2. Trimming removed 1 base from V and 4 bases from J; junction bases left unmatched: 7. The CDR3 covers 16 residues. CDR1 LGHNA and CDR2 YNFKEQ come from the germline V gene. DNA of the CDR3: TGTGCCAGCAGCCAAGGTGGAGCGGGAGGTATAGAGACCCAGTACTTC. Its protein product is CASSQGGAGGIETQYF.

The chain couples TRBV19 to TRBJ1-2; D possibly corresponds to TRBD1 (6 bases). The germline CDR1 and CDR2 sequences are LNHDA and SQIVND (reference sequence). The CDR3 consists of 13 residues. Trimming shortened V by 4 bases and J by 3 bases, and 9 bases separated the two germline ends. CDR3 protein: CASSKQGDYGYTF. DNA for the CDR3: TGTGCCAGTAGTAAACAGGGAGACTATGGCTACACCTTC.

The chain combines TRBV4-1 with TRBJ2-5; D is possibly TRBD1 (6 bases). CDR1 and CDR2 from the germline V gene are MGHRA and YSYEKL. This CDR3 is 15 amino acids long. V was clipped by 1 base and J by 5 bases, with 14 bases between them. CDR3 in DNA: TGCGCCAGCAGCCAAGGGATGGGGGCGAGGGAGACCCAGTACTTC. It specifies CASSQGMGARETQYF.

The chain combines TRBV7-2 with TRBJ2-7; the D is unclear. The CDR3 has 14 residues. Germline assignment: CDR1 SGHTA and CDR2 FQGNSA. The V end was cut by 4 bases, the J end by 3 bases, with 13 bases between. This CDR3 reads CASSSSRVVYEQYF. As DNA, the CDR3 is TGTGCCAGCAGCTCGAGCCGGGTCGTCTACGAGCAGTACTTC.

The sample holds one count of this clone. The rearrangement links TRBV15 to TRBJ1-5, with D maybe TRBD1 (6 bases). CDR1 and CDR2 (germline): LNHNV, YYDKDF (reference sequence). The CDR3 spans 20 residues. Trimming took 0 bases from V and 0 from J, leaving 21 bases between them. The CDR3 protein is CATSRDFRRGRGYSNQPQHF. CDR3 coding DNA: TGTGCCACCAGCAGAGATTTTCGCAGGGGAAGGGGATATAGCAATCAGCCCCAGCATTTT. The whole variable domain, filled in from reference TRBV15 and TRBJ1-5, reads DAMVIQNPRYQVTQFGKPVTLSCSQTLNHNVMYWYQQKSSQAPKLLFHYYDKDFNNEADTPDNFQSRRPNTSFCFLDIRSPGLGDTAMYLCATSRDFRRGRGYSNQPQHFGDGTRLSIL.

This chain connects TRBV7-3 to TRBJ2-3, with D perhaps TRBD2 (5 bases). The CDR3 sequence is 15 residues long. Trimming cost V 2 bases and J 3 bases, with 12 bases left between them. Looked up from germline, CDR1 is SGHTA and CDR2 is FQGTGA. The CDR3: CASSLSGIRTDTQYF. DNA of the CDR3: TGTGCCAGCAGCTTATCCGGGATCCGGACAGATACGCAGTATTTT.

The V gene is TRBV2, the J gene TRBJ2-5; 7 bases align to TRBD2. The CDR3 loop spans 13 amino acids. Germline V gene sequence: CDR1 SNHLY, CDR2 FYNNEI. After removal of 6 bases from V and 4 bases from J, the junction contained 5 bases not matched to a gene. The CDR3 DNA is TGTGCCAGCAGGGTGGTAGCGGGAGAGACCCAGTACTTC. Its translation: CASRVVAGETQYF.

The chain employs TRBV30 and TRBJ2-5; D unresolved. Germline CDR1 reads GTSNPN; CDR2 reads SVGIG (reference sequence). This CDR3 has 13 residues. V was shortened by 0 bases and J by 4 bases, with 9 bases between the two germline ends. CDR3 loop: CAWSVYQVETQYF. The CDR3 DNA is TGTGCCTGGAGTGTATACCAGGTAGAGACCCAGTACTTC.

For this clone: Other DNA sequences in the sample encode the same CDR3. The CDR3 DNA reads TGTGCCAGCTCACCGGGGACAGCCCAAGAGACCCAGTACTTC. Translated: CASSPGTAQETQYF. The rearrangement joins TRBV18 to TRBJ2-5; 7 positions agree with TRBD1. CDR3 size: 14 residues. After removal of 3 bases from V and 1 base from J, the junction contained 2 bases not matched to a gene. Germline V gives CDR1 KGHSH, CDR2 LQKENI.